The present T cell receptor beta chain was sequenced within a study of cytomegalovirus exposure and HLA in healthy donors. Trimming pared 5 bases from V and 5 bases from J, leaving 11 bases between. Germline loops: CDR1 SGHVS, CDR2 FQNEAQ. This CDR3 contains 13 residues. Study results and limitations: It was reported that the classifier diagnosed cytomegalovirus status with high specificity and sensitivity in both the original and validation cohorts.

PCR was performed using 60 Vbeta and 13 Jbeta primers. Data came from immunoSEQ multiplex PCR; TCRdb stores just in-frame clones and leaves some out. This sample carries approximately 130,000 clones, roughly 79% of them seen once, and the ten largest clones take about 1.8%. Concerning this clone itself: Its antigen is still unknown.

The chain employs TRBV7-8 and TRBJ2-3, with D uncertain. The material sequenced was PBMCs. This receptor was taken from a woman in her 50s in good health and CMV-seronegative. The CDR3 DNA is TGTGCCAGCAGCCCCCCCCCGGGAGATACGCAGTATTTT. Protein: CASSPPPGDTQYF.